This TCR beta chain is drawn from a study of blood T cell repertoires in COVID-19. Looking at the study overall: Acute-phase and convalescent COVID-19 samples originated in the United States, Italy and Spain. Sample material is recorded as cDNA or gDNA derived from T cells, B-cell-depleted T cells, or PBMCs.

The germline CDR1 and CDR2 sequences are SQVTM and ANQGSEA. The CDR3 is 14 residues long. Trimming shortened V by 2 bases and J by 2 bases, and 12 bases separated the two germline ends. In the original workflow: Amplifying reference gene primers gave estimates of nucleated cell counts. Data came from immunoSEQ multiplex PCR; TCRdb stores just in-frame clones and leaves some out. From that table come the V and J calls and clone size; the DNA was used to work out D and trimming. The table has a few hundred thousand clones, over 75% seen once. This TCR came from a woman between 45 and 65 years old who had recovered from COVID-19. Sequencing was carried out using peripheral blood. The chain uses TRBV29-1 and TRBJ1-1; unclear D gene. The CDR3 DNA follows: TGCAGCGTTGAATTACTTGCGTATAACACTGAAGCTTTCTTT. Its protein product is CSVELLAYNTEAFF.